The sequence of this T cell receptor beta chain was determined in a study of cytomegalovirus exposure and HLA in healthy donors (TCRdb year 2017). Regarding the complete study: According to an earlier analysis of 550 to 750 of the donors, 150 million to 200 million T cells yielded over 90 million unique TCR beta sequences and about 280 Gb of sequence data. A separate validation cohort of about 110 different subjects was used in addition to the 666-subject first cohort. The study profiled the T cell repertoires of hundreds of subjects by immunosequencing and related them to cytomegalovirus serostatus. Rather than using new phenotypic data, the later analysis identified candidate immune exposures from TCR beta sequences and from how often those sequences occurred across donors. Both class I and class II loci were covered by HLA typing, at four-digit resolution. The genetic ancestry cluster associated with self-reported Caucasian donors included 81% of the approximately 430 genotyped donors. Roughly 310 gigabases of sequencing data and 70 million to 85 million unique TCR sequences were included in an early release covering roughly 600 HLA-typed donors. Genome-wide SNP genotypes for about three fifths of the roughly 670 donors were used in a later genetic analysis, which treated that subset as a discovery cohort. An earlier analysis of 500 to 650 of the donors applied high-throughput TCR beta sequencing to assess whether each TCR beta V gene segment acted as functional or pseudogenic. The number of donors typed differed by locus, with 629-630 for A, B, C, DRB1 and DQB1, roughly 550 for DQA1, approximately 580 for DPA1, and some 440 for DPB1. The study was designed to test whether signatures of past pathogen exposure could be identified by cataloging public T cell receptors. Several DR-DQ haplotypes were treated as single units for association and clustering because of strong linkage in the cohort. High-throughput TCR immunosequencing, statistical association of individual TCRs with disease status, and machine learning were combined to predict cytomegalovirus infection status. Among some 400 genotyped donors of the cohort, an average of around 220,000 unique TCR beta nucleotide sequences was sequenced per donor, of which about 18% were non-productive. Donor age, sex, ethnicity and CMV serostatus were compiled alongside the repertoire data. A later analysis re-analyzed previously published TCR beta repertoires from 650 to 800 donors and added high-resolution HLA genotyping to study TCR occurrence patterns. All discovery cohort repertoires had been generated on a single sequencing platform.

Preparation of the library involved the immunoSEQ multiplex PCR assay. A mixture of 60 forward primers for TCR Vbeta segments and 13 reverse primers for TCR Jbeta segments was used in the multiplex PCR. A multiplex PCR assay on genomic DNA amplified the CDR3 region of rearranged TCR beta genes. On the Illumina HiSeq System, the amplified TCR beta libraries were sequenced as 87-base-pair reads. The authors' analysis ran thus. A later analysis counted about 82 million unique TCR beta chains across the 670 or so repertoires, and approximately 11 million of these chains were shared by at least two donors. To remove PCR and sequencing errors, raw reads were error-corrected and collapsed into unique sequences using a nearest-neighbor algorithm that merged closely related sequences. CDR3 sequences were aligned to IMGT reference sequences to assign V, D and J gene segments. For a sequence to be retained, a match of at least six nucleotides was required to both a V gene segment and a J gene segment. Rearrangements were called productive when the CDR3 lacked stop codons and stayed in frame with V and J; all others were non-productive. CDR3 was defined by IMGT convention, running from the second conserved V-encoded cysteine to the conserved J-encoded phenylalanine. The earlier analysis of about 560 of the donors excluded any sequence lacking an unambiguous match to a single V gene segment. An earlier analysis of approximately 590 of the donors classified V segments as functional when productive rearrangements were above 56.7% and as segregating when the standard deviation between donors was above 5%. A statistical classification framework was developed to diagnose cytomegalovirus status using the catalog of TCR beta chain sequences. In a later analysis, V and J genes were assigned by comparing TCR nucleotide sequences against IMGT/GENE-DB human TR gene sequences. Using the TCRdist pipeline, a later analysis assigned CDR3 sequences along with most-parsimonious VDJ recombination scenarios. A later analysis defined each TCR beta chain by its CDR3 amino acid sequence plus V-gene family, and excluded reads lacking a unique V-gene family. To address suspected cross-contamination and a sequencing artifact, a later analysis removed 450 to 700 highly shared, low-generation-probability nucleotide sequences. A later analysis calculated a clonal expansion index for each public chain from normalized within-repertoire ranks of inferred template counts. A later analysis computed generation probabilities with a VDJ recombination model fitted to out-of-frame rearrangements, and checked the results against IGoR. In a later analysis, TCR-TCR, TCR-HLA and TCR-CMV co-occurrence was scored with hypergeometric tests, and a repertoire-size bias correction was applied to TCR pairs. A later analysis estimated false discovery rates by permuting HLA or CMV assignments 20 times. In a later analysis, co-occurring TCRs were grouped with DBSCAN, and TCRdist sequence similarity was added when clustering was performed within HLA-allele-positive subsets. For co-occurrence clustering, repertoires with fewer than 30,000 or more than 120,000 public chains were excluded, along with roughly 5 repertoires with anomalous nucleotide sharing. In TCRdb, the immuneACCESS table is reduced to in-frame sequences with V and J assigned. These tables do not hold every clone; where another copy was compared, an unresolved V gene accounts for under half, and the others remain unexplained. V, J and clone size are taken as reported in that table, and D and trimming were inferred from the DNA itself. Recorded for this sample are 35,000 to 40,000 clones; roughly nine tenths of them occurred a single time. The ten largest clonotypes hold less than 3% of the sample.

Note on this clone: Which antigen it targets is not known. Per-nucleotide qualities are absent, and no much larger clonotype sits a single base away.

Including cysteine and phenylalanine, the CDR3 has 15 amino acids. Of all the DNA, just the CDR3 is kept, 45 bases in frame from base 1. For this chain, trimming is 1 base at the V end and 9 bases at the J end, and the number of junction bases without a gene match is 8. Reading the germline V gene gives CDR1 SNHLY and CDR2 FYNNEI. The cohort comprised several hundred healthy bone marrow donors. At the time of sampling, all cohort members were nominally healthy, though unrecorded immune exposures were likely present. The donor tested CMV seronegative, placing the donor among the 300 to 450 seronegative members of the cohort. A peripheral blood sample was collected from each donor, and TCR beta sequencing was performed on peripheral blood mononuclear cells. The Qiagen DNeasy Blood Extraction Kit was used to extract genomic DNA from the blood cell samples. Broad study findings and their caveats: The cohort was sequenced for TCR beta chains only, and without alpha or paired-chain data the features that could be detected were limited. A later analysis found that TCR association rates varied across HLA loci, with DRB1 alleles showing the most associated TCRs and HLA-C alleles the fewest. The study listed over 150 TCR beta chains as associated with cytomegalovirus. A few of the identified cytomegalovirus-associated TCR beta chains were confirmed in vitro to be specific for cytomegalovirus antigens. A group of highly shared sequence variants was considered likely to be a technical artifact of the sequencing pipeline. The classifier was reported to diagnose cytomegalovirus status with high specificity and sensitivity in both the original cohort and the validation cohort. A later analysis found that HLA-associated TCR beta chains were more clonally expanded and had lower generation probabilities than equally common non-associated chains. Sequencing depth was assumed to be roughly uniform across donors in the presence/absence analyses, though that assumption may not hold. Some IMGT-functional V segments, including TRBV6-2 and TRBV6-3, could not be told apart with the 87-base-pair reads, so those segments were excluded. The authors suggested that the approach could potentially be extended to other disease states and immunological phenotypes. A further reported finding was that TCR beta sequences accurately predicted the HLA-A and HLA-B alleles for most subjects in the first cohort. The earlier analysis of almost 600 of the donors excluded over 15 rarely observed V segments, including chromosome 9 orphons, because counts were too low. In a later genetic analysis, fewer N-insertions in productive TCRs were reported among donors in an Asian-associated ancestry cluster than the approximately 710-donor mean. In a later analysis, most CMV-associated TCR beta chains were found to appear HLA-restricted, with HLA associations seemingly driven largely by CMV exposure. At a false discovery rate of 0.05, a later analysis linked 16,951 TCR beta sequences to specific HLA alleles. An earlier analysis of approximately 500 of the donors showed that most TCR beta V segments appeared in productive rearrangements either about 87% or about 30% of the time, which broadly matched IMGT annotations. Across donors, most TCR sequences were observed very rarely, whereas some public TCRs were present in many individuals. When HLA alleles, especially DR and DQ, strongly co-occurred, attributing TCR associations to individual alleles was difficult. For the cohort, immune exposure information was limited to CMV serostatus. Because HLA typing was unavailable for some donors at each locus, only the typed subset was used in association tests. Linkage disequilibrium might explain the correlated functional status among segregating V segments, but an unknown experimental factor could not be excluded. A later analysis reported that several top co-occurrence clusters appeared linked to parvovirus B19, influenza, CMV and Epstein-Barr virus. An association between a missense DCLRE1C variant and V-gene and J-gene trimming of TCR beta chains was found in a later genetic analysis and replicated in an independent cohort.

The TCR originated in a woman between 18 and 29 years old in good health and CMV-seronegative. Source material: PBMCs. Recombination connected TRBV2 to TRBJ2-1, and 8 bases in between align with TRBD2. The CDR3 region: CASSEEGTRWGEQFF. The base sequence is TGTGCCAGCAGTGAAGAGGGGACTAGGTGGGGTGAGCAGTTCTTC.